Listed here are 3 T cell receptor beta chains from one sample, sequenced in a study of a mutant IDH1 vaccine in newly diagnosed glioma. Time point indicated: week 11, during vaccination. It was 300 ug of mutant IDH1 20-mer peptide that made up each vaccine dose, given with topical imiquimod. Profiling relied on immunoSEQ multiplex PCR, and the TCRdb table lists in-frame clones only, not all of them. The sample holds about 130,000 clones, about four fifths seen once. Antigens for these TCRs are unknown. This material consisted of PBMCs, taken from a glioma patient whose treatment included an IDH1 peptide vaccine. The receptors stem from a man aged 40-49 years with glioma.

This chain joins TRBV7-6 and TRBJ2-3; D perhaps matches TRBD1 (5 bases). Deletions cut 6 bases from V and 0 bases from J, with 16 bases between. Germline lookup yields CDR1 SGHVS and CDR2 FNYEAQ. The CDR3 is made up of 16 amino acids. The DNA of the CDR3 is TGTGCCAGCAGTATGACAGCGAGTCCTAGCACAGATACGCAGTATTTT. Residues: CASSMTASPSTDTQYF.

The CDR3, as DNA: TGCGCCAGCAGCCTTCTGAGGCAGGGCGGAGGTGAAAAACTGTTTTTT. Its protein product is CASSLLRQGGGEKLFF. The rearrangement links TRBV5-1 to TRBJ1-4, with D possibly being TRBD1 (5 bases). This CDR3 comprises 16 residues. The V end was cut by 4 bases, the J end by 7 bases, with 20 bases between. CDR1 and CDR2 from the germline V gene are SGHRS and YFSETQ.

This clone was recorded a few times. V and J are TRBV10-3 and TRBJ1-2, with 9 bases identical to TRBD1. Germline CDR1 and CDR2: ENHRY and SYGVKD. The J segment lost 4 bases and the V segment lost 5 bases, leaving 5 bases of the junction unmatched. CDR3 length: 14 residues. CDR3 residues: CAISPGQGGYGYTF. The CDR3, as DNA: TGTGCCATCAGTCCGGGACAGGGAGGCTATGGCTACACCTTC.